This T cell receptor (beta chain) originates from a study of radiotherapy plus CTLA-4 blockade in lung cancer. Study-wide points: Reported findings show early blood T cell clone dynamics, with interferon-beta, best predicted response.

From germline, CDR1 is KGHSH and CDR2 LQKENI. The V gene end was trimmed by 3 bases and the J gene end by 7 bases; junction bases not matched to a gene: 7. The CDR3 covers 15 residues. Assay used: immunoSEQ multiplex PCR; TCRdb lists only in-frame clones, some missing. The table has fewer than 95,000 clones, 80% to 90% seen once. A word on this clone: Its antigen is as yet unknown.

The source is a human donor with non-small cell lung cancer who had stable disease on radiotherapy plus ipilimumab. The sequencing here drew on peripheral blood, taken from a patient treated with radiotherapy plus ipilimumab. V gene TRBV18 combines with J gene TRBJ2-1; 9 bases are shared with TRBD1. DNA of the CDR3: TGTGCCAGCTCACCTACAGGGGGCCGCAATAATGAGCAGTTCTTC. Its protein product is CASSPTGGRNNEQFF. Based on the CDR3 plus reference TRBV18 and TRBJ2-1, the full variable domain is NAGVMQNPRHLVRRRGQEARLRCSPMKGHSHVYWYRQLPEEGLKFMVYLQKENIIDESGMPKERFSAEFPKEGPSILRIQQVVRGDSAAYFCASSPTGGRNNEQFFGPGTRLTVL.